Following are 9 T cell receptor beta chains from one sample sequenced in a study of T cell repertoires in cytomegalovirus infection. These receptors have no identified antigens. From the reads, TCRdb called clonotypes with MiXCR, one entry per CDR3 protein. The sample records around 540,000 distinct CDR3 sequences, 33% being singletons. Sequences were derived from cultured PBMCs, sampled from culture after CMV antigen stimulation. These receptors came from a human donor in good health (CMV status not recorded). Some clones in this sample may be carry-over from other donors' samples.

This clonotype was recorded at least ten times. The chain recombines TRBV6-2 or TRBV6-3 with TRBJ2-1, with TRBD2 matching over 14 bases. V trimming: 0 bases; J trimming: 2 bases; junction bases outside the gene matches: 12. Germline CDR1 MNHEY, CDR2 SVGEGT. The CDR3 loop spans 21 amino acids. CDR3 nucleotide sequence: TGTGCCAGCAGTTACTCGAGGGGACTAGCGGGAGCCACACCCACCTACAATGAGCAGTTCTTC. Protein: CASSYSRGLAGATPTYNEQFF.

The chain recombines TRBV6-2 or TRBV6-3 with TRBJ2-6, with D perhaps given as TRBD1 or TRBD2 (5 bases each). The CDR3 totals 18 residues. CDR1 MNHEY and CDR2 SVGEGT come from the germline V gene. V lost 8 bases and J 0 bases, leaving 20 bases between the germline ends. CDR3 loop: CASGPRGRQISGANVLTF. As DNA, the CDR3 is TGTGCCAGCGGCCCGAGGGGCAGACAAATCTCTGGGGCCAACGTCCTGACTTTC.

Ten or more counts support this clonotype. V is TRBV7-2 and J is TRBJ2-3, with D possibly being TRBD2 (6 bases). CDR3 length: 14 amino acids. V lost 5 bases and J lost 1, with 10 bases in between. The germline V gene encodes CDR1 SGHTA and CDR2 FQGNSA. The CDR3 is CASSPTSRTDTQYF. The CDR3 DNA is TGTGCCAGCAGCCCGACTAGTCGCACAGATACGCAGTATTTT.

This clonotype has more than one count but fewer than ten. The chain couples TRBV19 to TRBJ2-7; 7 positions agree with TRBD2. CDR3 length: 15 residues. Trimming at V came to 2 bases and at J to 6 bases, leaving 10 bases not matched to a gene. Per the germline V gene, CDR1 is LNHDA and CDR2 is SQIVND (reference sequence). The CDR3 DNA is TGTGCCAGTAGTATAAAAGCTAGCGGAGCGGGCGAGCAGTACTTC. This encodes CASSIKASGAGEQYF. Full variable domain (outside the CDR3, taken from reference TRBV19 and TRBJ2-7): DGGITQSPKYLFRKEGQNVTLSCEQNLNHDAMYWYRQDPGQGLRLIYYSQIVNDFQKGDIAEGYSVSREKKESFPLTVTSAQKNPTAFYLCASSIKASGAGEQYFGPGTRLTVT.

V is TRBV19 and J is TRBJ1-1; TRBD1 might be the D (5 bases). V was shortened by 9 bases and J by 1 base, with 18 bases between the two germline ends. The CDR3 is 15 amino acids. Germline CDR1 and CDR2: LNHDA and SQIVND (reference sequence). For the CDR3, the DNA is TGTGCCAGCACCCAGAGGGGCCCTAAGAACACTGAAGCTTTCTTT. Protein product: CASTQRGPKNTEAFF.

The rearrangement links TRBV10-1 to TRBJ2-1, with 11 bases identical to TRBD1. This CDR3 contains 15 residues. CDR1 and CDR2 from the germline V gene are WNHNN and SYGVQD (reference sequence). The ends lost 8 bases at V and 4 bases at J; junction bases unmatched: 7. Here the CDR3 reads CASGPDRGPYNEQFF. The CDR3, as DNA: TGCGCCAGCGGACCGGACAGGGGGCCGTACAATGAGCAGTTCTTC.

V and J are TRBV3-1 and TRBJ2-1; perhaps TRBD2 as D (6 bases). Germline V lookup: CDR1 LGHDT, CDR2 YNNKEL (reference sequence). The CDR3 loop spans 15 amino acids. Trimming took 1 base from V and 3 from J, leaving 10 bases between them. DNA for the CDR3: TGTGCCAGCAGCCAAGGTTTTAGCGGCTACAATGAGCAGTTCTTC. Its translation: CASSQGFSGYNEQFF.

At least ten counts were recorded for this clonotype. The chain has TRBV7-2 and TRBJ2-5, with D hard to call. Germline V gives CDR1 SGHTA, CDR2 FQGNSA. Trimming pared 2 bases from V and 1 base from J, leaving 14 bases between. This CDR3 comprises 16 residues. CDR3 loop: CASSLIPSGIQETQYF. The CDR3 DNA follows: TGTGCCAGCAGCTTAATCCCGTCGGGCATCCAAGAGACCCAGTACTTC. Based on the CDR3 plus reference TRBV7-2 and TRBJ2-5, the full variable domain is GAGVSQSPSNKVTEKGKDVELRCDPISGHTALYWYRQSLGQGLEFLIYFQGNSAPDKSGLPSDRFSAERTGGSVSTLTIQRTQQEDSAVYLCASSLIPSGIQETQYFGPGTRLLVL.

This sequence joins TRBV25-1 and TRBJ1-2; no reliable D call. The V and J ends lost 6 bases and 8 bases respectively, with 16 bases between them. The CDR3 is made up of 13 amino acids. The germline CDR1 and CDR2 sequences are MGHDK and SYGVNS. The CDR3 region has the DNA TGTGCCAGCAGGGGAATGGAGGGTTCCGGCTACACCTTC. It codes for CASRGMEGSGYTF.